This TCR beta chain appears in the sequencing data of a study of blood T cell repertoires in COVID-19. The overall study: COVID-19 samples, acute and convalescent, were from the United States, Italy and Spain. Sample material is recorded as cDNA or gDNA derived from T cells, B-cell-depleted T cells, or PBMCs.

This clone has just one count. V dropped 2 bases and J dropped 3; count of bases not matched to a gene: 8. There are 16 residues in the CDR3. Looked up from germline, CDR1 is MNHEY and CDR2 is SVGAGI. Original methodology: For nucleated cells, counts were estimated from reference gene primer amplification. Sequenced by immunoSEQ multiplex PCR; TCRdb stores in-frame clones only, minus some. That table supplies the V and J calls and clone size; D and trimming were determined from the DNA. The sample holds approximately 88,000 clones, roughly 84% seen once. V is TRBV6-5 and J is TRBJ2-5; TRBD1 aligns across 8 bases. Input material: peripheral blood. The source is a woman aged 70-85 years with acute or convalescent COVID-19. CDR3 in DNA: TGTGCCAGCAGTTACGGGGATCAGACAGGGGAAGAGACCCAGTACTTC. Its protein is CASSYGDQTGEETQYF.